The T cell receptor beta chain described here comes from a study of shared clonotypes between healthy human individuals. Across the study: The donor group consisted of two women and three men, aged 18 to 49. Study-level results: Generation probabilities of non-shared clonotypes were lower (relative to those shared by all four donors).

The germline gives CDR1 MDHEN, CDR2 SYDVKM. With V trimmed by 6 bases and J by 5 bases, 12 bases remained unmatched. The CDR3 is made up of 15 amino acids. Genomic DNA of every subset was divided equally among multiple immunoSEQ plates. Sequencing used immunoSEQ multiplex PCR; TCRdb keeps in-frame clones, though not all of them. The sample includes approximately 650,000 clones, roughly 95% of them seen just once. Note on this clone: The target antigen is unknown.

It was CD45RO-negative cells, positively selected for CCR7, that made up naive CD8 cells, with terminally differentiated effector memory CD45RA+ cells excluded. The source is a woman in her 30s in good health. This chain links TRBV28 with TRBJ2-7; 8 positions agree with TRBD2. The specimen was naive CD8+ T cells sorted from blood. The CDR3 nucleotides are TGTGCCAGCAGACAATCCGGGACTAGTATCGACGAGCAGTACTTC. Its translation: CASRQSGTSIDEQYF.